The sequence of this TCR beta chain was determined in a study of early T cells in non-severe SARS-CoV-2 infection (dated by TCRdb to the early 2020s). About the full investigation: Because TCR sequencing was done on bulk RNA from unsorted whole blood, the alpha and beta chains could not be paired.

Libraries came from 5' RACE. Sequencing relied on a NextSeq 500. In the TCR library protocol, unique molecular identifiers were attached to individual cDNA molecules to correct for PCR bias and sequencing error. TCR alpha and beta chains were both sequenced, and the abundances of alpha and beta sequences in each sample were closely correlated with each other. The source study handled its data this way. Decombinator V4 was used to annotate the V gene, J gene and CDR3 of the TCR sequences. Expanded TCRs were defined as changing significantly between any two time points under a Poisson model with p below 0.0001. Abundances of TCRs were expressed as counts per million after normalisation to the total number of TCRs sequenced in each sample. MAIT TCRs were defined by TRAV1-2 paired with TRAJ12, TRAJ20 or TRAJ33, and iNKT TCRs by TRAV10 paired with TRAJ18. A search of VDJdb, accessed on 1 November 2021, was run for TCRs annotated to CMV, EBV and SARS-CoV-2, with TCRs annotated for multiple antigens excluded. TCRdb cleaned the public reads at Q25 with fastp, built clones with MiXCR and kept in-frame beta chains. Rows are unified per CDR3 protein, each entry keeping the most common DNA and genes. Here the V and J calls rest on TCRdb's processing, not on the authors' analysis. The sample table contains fewer than 110,000 distinct CDR3 sequences; only one count was recorded for 11% of them. In total, the top ten clones hold approximately 7.3% of the sample.

This was a case-control study nested in a cohort of healthcare workers in London, UK, who had nasopharyngeal swab PCR tests and blood samples taken every week. Between 23 and 31 March 2020, the week of the UK lockdown, healthcare workers were enrolled and then followed up weekly for as long as 16 weeks. CDR1 and CDR2, per the germline V gene, are SQVTM and ANQGSEA. Relative to germline, V is 4 bases shorter and J is 0 bases shorter, with 3 bases between their ends. The length of the CDR3 is 11 amino acids, counting both ends. Of the read, only the CDR3 DNA is kept; its 33 bases are in frame from base 1. Results the study describes overall, beyond this receptor: VDJdb matching was skewed toward anti-spike CD8 responses and likely underestimated virus-specific expansions by missing private and CD4 specificities.

In regard to this clonotype: The antigen this receptor binds is unknown. A much larger clone lies one base from this, so it may be a read error. It is likely a read error, because the conserved phenylalanine at the end of the CDR3 is missing.

Sequenced material: whole blood. The sequence derives from an adult who was a healthcare worker with PCR-confirmed SARS-CoV-2 infection or an uninfected control (not recorded which). The chain is made from TRBV29-1 and TRBJ1-1, with the D gene too uncertain to name. For the CDR3, the sequence is CSVGLNTEAFI. In nucleotide form, the sequence is TGCAGCGTTGGATTGAACACTGAAGCTTTCATT.